This T cell receptor beta chain emerged from a study of shared clonotypes between healthy human individuals. The wider study: The donor group consisted of two women and a few men, aged 18 to 49. Per donor, three plates held CD4 naive cells, three held CD4 memory, two held CD8 naive and one held CD8 memory.

This CDR3 spans 13 amino acids. Per the germline V gene, CDR1 is SNHLY and CDR2 is FYNNEI. V lost 11 bases, J lost 0 bases, and 11 bases lay in between. This clone was observed once. The authors ran the assay at deep level. Per the authors' pipeline: Filtering was not the same, since immunoSEQ gave junction-only sequences without quality scores. Data came from immunoSEQ multiplex PCR; TCRdb stores just in-frame clones and leaves some out. That table gives V, J and clone size, and the DNA gave D and trimming. The data contain 1 million to 1.2 million clones, about 72% of them singletons. This receptor was identified in a man between 18 and 29 years old in good health. Some clones in this sample may be carry-over from other donors' samples. This chain links TRBV2 with TRBJ2-4; D could derive from TRBD1 or TRBD2 (5 bases each). Sequencing was carried out using memory CD4+ T cells from PBMCs. Documented subset: CD45RA-negative fraction. This CDR3 reads CAWDDIAKNIQYF. As DNA, the CDR3 is TGTGCCTGGGACGATATAGCCAAAAACATTCAGTACTTC.